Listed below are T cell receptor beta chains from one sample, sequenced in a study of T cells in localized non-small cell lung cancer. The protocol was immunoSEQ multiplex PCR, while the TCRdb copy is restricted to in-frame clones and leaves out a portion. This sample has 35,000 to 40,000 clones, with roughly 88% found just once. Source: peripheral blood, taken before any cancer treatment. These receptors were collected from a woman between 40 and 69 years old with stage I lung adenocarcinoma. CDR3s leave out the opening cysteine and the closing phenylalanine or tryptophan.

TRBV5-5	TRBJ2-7	ASSLAQQGRGLYEQY
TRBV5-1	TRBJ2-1	ASTPGAGDSYNEQF
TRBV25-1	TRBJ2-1	ASGSAGGSYNEQF
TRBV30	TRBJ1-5	AWSVAGLGDQPQH
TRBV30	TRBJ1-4	AWPPGQGAEKLF
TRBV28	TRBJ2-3	ASSGLAGGTDTQY
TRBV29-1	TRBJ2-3	SVGLAGLADTQY
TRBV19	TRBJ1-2	ASSMPGINYGYT
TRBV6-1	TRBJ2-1	ASSEASGGWSSYNEQF
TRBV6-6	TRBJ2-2	ASSPGLAGAGELF
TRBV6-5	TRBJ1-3	ASQSSGNTIY
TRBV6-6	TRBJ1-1	ASNTGSGRAF
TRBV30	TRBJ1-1	AWVRLVGTEAF
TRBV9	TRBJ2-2	ASSPTLHTGELF
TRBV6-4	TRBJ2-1	ASSENSGSDEQF
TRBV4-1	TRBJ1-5	ASSQERVGAQPQH
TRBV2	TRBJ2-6	ASSEQGRAGANVLT
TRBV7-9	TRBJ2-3	ASSHRDYPWLQY
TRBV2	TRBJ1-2	ASRSDSLYGYT
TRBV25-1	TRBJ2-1	ASSDPAPPEAGEDEQF
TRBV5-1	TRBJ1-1	ASTMTANTEAF
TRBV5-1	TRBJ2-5	ASSLEGAQETQY
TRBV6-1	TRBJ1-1	ASSERQGVDSEAF
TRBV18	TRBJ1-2	ASSPGDGAYGYT
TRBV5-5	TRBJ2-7	ASSLRALETYEQY
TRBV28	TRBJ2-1	ASSAGTSGTPYNEQF
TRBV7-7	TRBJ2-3	ASSLGTSRLGDTQY
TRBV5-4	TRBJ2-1	ASSSSNLLGTEQF
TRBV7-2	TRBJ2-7	ASSLGGSALEQY
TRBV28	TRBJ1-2	ASSPHPSNYGYT
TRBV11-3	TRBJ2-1	ASSFLLAGVGEQF
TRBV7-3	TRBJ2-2	ASSLQGSGELF
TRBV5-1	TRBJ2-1	ASSLGVTFGEQF
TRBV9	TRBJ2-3	ASSVESGSTDTQY
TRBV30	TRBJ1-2	AWSERVVRGSGYT
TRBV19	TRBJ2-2	ASTRQGASGADTGELF
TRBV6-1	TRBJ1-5	ASKGGRQPQH
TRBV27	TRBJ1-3	ASSLELGNTIY
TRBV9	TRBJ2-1	ASSVWSSYNEQF
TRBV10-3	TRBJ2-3	AIKTDFTDTQY
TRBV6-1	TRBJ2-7	ASSEVAFDSEQY
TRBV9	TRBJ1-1	ASSAQQGNTEAF
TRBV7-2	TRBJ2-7	ASSPQLAGEQY
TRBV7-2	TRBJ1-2	ANPSVGDPYSNYGYT
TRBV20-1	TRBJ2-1	SAKGNEQF
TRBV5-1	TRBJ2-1	ASSLGSPPYNEQF
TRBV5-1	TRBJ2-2	ASSPDGGMNTGELF
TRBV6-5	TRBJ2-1	ASSYGTSGSGNEQF
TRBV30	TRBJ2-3	AWSGLAGNTDTQY
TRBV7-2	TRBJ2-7	ASSPTGQSSYEQY
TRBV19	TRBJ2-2	ASSLPLGGRTGELF
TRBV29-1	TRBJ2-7	SVEDRADQY
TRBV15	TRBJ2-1	ATSQRNEQF
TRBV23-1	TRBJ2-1	ASSQSPVLGESSYNEQF
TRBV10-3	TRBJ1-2	AISESGGQGGYT